This entry concerns a single TCR beta chain. This specimen comes from a study of blood T cell repertoires in COVID-19. Study-wide background: T cells, B-cell-depleted T cells, or PBMCs provided the cDNA or gDNA that served as material.

The data were produced by immunoSEQ multiplex PCR, yet TCRdb's version contains in-frame clones alone and is incomplete. The table lists 250,000 to 350,000 clones, about 90% of them singletons, with under 7.5% in the top ten. This clonotype was sampled from a man younger than 35 who had recovered from COVID-19. Sequenced material: peripheral blood.

The CDR3 loop reads CASSSGGELFF. Written as DNA, the CDR3 is TGTGCCAGCAGCTCGGGCGGGGAGCTGTTTTTT. The chain employs TRBV9 and TRBJ2-2; D gene uncertain. Germline V CDR1 and CDR2: SGDLS, YYNGEE. This CDR3 has 11 amino acids. The germline V and J ends were trimmed by 4 bases and 7 bases, with 5 bases remaining between them.